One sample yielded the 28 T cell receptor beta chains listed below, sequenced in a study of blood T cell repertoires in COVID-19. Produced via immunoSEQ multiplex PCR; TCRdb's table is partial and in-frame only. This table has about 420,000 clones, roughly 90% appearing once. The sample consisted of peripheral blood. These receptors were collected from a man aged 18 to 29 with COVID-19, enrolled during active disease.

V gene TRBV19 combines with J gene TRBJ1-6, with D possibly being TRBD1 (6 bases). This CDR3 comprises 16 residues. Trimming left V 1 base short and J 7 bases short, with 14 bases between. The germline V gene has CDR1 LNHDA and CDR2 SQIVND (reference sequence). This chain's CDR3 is CASSIGGGAGNSPLHF. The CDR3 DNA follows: TGTGCCAGTAGTATAGGGGGGGGCGCCGGGAATTCACCCCTCCACTTT.

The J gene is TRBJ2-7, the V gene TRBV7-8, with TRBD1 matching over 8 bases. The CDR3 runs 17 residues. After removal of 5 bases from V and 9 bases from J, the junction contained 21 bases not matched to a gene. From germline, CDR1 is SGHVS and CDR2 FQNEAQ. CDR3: CASSLGTPGGSLFGQYF. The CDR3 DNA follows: TGTGCCAGCAGCCTGGGAACGCCAGGGGGCAGTTTATTCGGGCAGTACTTC.

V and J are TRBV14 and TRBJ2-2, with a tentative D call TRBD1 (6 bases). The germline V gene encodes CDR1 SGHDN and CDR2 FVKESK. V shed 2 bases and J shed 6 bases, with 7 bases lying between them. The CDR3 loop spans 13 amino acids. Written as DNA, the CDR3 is TGTGCCAGCAGCCAAACAGGGTCCGGGGAGCTGTTTTTT. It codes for CASSQTGSGELFF.

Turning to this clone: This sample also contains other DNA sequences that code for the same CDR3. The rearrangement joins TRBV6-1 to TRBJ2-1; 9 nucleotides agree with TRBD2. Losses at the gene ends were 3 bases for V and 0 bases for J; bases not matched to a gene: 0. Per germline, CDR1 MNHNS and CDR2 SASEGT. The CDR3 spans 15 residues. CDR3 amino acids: CASSDSGSSYNEQFF. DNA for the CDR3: TGTGCCAGCAGTGATAGCGGGAGCTCCTACAATGAGCAGTTCTTC.

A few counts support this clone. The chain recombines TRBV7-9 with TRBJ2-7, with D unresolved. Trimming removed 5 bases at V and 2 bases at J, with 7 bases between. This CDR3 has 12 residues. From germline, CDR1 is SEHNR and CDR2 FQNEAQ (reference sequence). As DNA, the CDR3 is TGTGCCAGCAGCGATCTAACCTACGAGCAGTACTTC. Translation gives CASSDLTYEQYF. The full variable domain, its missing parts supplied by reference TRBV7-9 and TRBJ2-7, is DTGVSQNPRHKITKRGQNVTFRCDPISEHNRLYWYRQTLGQGPEFLTYFQNEAQLEKSRLLSDRFSAERPKGSFSTLEIQRTEQGDSAMYLCASSDLTYEQYFGPGTRLTVT.

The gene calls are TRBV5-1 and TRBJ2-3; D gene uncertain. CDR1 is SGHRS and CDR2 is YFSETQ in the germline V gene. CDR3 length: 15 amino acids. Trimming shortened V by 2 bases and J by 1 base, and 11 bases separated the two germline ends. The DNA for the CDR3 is TGCGCCAGCAGCTTAGGATTTGGAGGCACAGATACGCAGTATTTT. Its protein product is CASSLGFGGTDTQYF. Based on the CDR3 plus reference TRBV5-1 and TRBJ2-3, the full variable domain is KAGVTQTPRYLIKTRGQQVTLSCSPISGHRSVSWYQQTPGQGLQFLFEYFSETQRNKGNFPGRFSGRQFSNSRSEMNVSTLELGDSALYLCASSLGFGGTDTQYFGPGTRLTVL.

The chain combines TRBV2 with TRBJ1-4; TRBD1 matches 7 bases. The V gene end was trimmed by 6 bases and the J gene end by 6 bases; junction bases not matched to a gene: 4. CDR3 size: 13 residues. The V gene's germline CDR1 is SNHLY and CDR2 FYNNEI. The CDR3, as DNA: TGTGCCAGCAGCGTTGACAGGGATGAAAAACTGTTTTTT. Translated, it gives CASSVDRDEKLFF.

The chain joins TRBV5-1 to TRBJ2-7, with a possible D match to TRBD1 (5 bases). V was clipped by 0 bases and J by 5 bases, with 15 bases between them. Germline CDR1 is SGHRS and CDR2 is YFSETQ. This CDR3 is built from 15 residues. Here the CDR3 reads CASSLVKAGFHEQYF. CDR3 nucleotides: TGCGCCAGCAGCTTGGTGAAGGCAGGGTTTCACGAGCAGTACTTC. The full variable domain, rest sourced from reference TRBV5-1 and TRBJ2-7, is KAGVTQTPRYLIKTRGQQVTLSCSPISGHRSVSWYQQTPGQGLQFLFEYFSETQRNKGNFPGRFSGRQFSNSRSEMNVSTLELGDSALYLCASSLVKAGFHEQYFGPGTRLTVT.

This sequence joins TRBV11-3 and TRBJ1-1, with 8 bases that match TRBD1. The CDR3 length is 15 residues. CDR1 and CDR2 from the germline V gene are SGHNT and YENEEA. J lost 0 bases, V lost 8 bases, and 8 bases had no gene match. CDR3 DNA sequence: TGTGCCAGCGGTAGACAGGGGCCCTTGAACACTGAAGCTTTCTTT. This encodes CASGRQGPLNTEAFF.

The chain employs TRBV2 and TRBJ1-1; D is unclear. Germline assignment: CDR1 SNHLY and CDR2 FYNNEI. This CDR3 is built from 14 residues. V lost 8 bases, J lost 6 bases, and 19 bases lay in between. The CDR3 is CASGSGSGHSEAFF. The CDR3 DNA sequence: TGTGCCAGCGGGTCGGGGTCGGGTCATTCTGAAGCTTTCTTT.

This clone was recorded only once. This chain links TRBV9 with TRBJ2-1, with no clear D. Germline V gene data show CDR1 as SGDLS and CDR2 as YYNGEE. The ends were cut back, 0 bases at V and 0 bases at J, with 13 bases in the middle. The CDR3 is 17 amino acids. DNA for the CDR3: TGTGCCAGCAGCGTAGAAGTGGCGTACAGCTCCTACAATGAGCAGTTCTTC. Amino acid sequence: CASSVEVAYSSYNEQFF.

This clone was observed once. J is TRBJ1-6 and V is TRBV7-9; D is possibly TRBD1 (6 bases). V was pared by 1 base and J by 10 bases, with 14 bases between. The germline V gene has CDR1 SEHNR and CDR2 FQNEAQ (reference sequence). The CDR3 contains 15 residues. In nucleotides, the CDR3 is TGTGCCAGCAGCTTAGTGGGCAGGGGTTGGTCACCCCTCCACTTT. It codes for CASSLVGRGWSPLHF.

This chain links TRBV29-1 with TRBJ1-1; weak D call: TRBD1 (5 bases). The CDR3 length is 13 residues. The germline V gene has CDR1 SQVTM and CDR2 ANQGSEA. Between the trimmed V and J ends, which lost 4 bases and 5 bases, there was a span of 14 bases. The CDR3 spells CSVVVPPGTEAFF. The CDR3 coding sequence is TGCAGCGTTGTGGTCCCTCCAGGGACTGAAGCTTTCTTT.

The CDR3 region is CASSLVGLNTQYF. The CDR3, as DNA: TGTGCCAGCAGCTTAGTGGGACTCAATACGCAGTATTTT. This chain uses TRBV7-8 with TRBJ2-3, with D tentatively TRBD2 (6 bases). CDR1 is SGHVS, CDR2 FQNEAQ, per germline. The CDR3 totals 13 residues. Trimming left V 1 base short and J 7 bases short, with 9 bases between.

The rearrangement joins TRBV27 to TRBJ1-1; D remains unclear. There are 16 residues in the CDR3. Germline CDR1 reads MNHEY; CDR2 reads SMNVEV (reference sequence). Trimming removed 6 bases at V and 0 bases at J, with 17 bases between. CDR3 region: CASSQKRGILNTEAFF. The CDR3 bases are TGTGCCAGCAGCCAAAAACGGGGTATCCTGAACACTGAAGCTTTCTTT.

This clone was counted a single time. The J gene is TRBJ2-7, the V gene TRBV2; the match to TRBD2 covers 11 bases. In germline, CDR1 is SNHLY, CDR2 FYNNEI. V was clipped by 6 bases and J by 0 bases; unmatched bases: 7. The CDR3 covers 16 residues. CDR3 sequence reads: CASRGGLADNSYEQYF. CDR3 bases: TGTGCCAGCAGAGGGGGACTAGCGGATAACTCCTACGAGCAGTACTTC.

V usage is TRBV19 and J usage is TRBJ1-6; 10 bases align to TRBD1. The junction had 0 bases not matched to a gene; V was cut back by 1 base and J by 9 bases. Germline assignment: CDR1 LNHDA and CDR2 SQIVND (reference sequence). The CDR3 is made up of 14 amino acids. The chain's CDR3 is CASSIGTGGSPLHF. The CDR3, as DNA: TGTGCCAGTAGTATAGGGACAGGGGGTTCACCCCTCCACTTT.

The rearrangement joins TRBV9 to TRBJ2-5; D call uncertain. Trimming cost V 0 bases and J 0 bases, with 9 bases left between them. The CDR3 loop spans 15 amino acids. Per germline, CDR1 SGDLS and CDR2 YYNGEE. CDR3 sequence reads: CASSVGGKYQETQYF. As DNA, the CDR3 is TGTGCCAGCAGCGTAGGAGGCAAGTACCAAGAGACCCAGTACTTC.

DNA of the CDR3: TGTGCCAGCAGCACGGGATTGGCGGGAGGGCTATCTGAGCAGTTCTTC. Translation: CASSTGLAGGLSEQFF. The chain carries TRBV9 and TRBJ2-1; 9 bases map to TRBD2. The CDR3 spans 16 residues. V dropped 4 bases and J dropped 9; count of bases not matched to a gene: 14. Germline V gives CDR1 SGDLS, CDR2 YYNGEE.

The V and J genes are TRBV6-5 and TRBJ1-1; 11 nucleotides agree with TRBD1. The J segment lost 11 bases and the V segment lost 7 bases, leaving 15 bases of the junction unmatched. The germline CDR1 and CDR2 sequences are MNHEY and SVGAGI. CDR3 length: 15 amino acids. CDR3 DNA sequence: TGTGCCAGCAACCCTCCGGCCGGGACAGGGGGATACGCTTTCTTT. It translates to CASNPPAGTGGYAFF.

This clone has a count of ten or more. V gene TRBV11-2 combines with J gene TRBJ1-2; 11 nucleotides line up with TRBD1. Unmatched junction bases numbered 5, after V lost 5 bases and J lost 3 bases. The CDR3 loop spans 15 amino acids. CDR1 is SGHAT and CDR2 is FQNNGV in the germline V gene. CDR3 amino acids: CASSARTGGDYGYTF. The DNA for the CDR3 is TGTGCCAGCAGCGCTCGGACAGGGGGCGACTATGGCTACACCTTC.

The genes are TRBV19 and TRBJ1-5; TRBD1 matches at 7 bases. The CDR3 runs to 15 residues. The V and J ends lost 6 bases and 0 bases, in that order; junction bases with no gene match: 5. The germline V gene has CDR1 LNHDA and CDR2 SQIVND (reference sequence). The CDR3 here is CASRRQGYSNQPQHF. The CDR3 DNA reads TGTGCCAGTAGAAGACAGGGATATAGCAATCAGCCCCAGCATTTT. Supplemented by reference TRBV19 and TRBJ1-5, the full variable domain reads DGGITQSPKYLFRKEGQNVTLSCEQNLNHDAMYWYRQDPGQGLRLIYYSQIVNDFQKGDIAEGYSVSREKKESFPLTVTSAQKNPTAFYLCASRRQGYSNQPQHFGDGTRLSIL.

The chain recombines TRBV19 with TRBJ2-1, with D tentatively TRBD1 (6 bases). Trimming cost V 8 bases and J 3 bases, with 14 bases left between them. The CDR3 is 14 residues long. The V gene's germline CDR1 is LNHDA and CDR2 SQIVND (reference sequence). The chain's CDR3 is CASSTADSYNEQFF. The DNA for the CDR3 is TGTGCCAGTTCTACCGCGGACAGCTACAATGAGCAGTTCTTC.

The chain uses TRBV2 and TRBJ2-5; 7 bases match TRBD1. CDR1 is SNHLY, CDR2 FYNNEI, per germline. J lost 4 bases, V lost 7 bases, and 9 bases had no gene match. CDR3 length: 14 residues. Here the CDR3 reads CASMRTGAPETQYF. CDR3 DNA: TGTGCCAGCATGCGAACAGGGGCACCAGAGACCCAGTACTTC.

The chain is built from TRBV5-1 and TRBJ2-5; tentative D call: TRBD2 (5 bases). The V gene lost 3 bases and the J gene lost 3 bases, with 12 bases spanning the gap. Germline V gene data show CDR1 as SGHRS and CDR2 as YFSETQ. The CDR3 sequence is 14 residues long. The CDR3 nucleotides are TGCGCCAGCAGCTCACTAGAGGGAGAAGAGACCCAGTACTTC. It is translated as CASSSLEGEETQYF.

The CDR3 reads CASRDSGANVLTF. The CDR3 DNA sequence: TGTGCCAGCCGGGATTCCGGGGCCAACGTCCTGACTTTC. The rearrangement links TRBV6-6 to TRBJ2-6, with a tentative D call TRBD2 (5 bases). CDR1 is MNHNY and CDR2 is SVGAGI in the germline V gene (reference sequence). The CDR3 runs to 13 residues. V was trimmed by 8 bases and J by 4 bases, leaving 9 bases between them.

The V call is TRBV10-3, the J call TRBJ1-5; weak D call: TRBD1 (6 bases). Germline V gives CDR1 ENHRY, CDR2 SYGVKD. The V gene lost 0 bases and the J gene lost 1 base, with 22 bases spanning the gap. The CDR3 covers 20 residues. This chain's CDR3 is CAISESPSLGRDISNQPQHF. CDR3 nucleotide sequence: TGTGCCATCAGTGAGTCACCGTCCTTGGGCCGGGACATCAGCAATCAGCCCCAGCATTTT.

In nucleotides, the CDR3 is TGCAGCGTTGAACCTTGGACAGGGTCCGGCTACACCTTC. It encodes CSVEPWTGSGYTF. The V gene is TRBV29-1, the J gene TRBJ1-2, with 8 bases identical to TRBD1. V shed 2 bases, J shed 8 bases, and the junction held 7 bases outside the gene matches. The CDR3 runs 13 residues. The germline V gene has CDR1 SQVTM and CDR2 ANQGSEA.